Shown below are 23 T cell receptor beta chains from a single sample sequenced in a study of cytomegalovirus exposure and HLA in healthy donors. PCR used 60 Vbeta primers and 13 Jbeta primers. Assay: immunoSEQ multiplex PCR; the TCRdb copy retains only in-frame clones and omits some. The data contain 110,000 to 150,000 clones, approximately 80% of them singletons. Sequencing was performed on PBMCs. These receptors originate from a male donor in good health and CMV-seropositive.

The genes are TRBV5-4 and TRBJ2-5; 9 positions agree with TRBD2. CDR3 length: 15 amino acids. The V gene end was trimmed by 2 bases and the J gene end by 2 bases; junction bases not matched to a gene: 4. Germline CDR1 is SGHNT and CDR2 is YYREEE (reference sequence). The CDR3 here is CASSFRRGGQETQYF. The CDR3 coding sequence is TGTGCCAGCAGCTTCAGGCGGGGGGGTCAAGAGACCCAGTACTTC.

This chain connects TRBV19 to TRBJ2-7; 10 bases are a match to TRBD2. CDR3 length equals 14 residues. In germline, CDR1 is LNHDA, CDR2 SQIVND (reference sequence). Unmatched junction bases numbered 2, after V lost 3 bases and J lost 3 bases. CDR3 bases: TGTGCCAGTAGTATCACTAGCGGGGACTACGAGCAGTACTTC. Translated: CASSITSGDYEQYF.

This clone was observed a single time. The CDR3 region is CASSDRGPEKLFF. CDR3 bases: TGTGCCAGCAGTGACAGGGGGCCTGAAAAACTGTTTTTT. This sequence joins TRBV6-5 and TRBJ1-4, with 10 nucleotides matching TRBD1. Germline loops: CDR1 MNHEY, CDR2 SVGAGI. J lost 7 bases, V lost 5 bases, and 1 base had no gene match. This CDR3 has 13 amino acids.

The chain uses TRBV12-5 and TRBJ2-3; 10 bases align to TRBD1. After removal of 5 bases from V and 5 bases from J, the junction contained 10 bases not matched to a gene. This CDR3 has 16 residues. Germline V lookup: CDR1 LGHNT, CDR2 FRNRAP. The CDR3 DNA is TGTGCTAGTGGTGGAAAAGACAGGGGGCGGGGAGATACGCAGTATTTT. It specifies CASGGKDRGRGDTQYF.

This clone was recorded once. The genes are TRBV10-3 and TRBJ2-7, with D possibly being TRBD2 (6 bases). The CDR3 contains 12 residues. V gave up 9 bases and J gave up 7 bases, with 16 bases separating them. Germline values: CDR1 ENHRY, CDR2 SYGVKD. The CDR3 sequence is CAIKTPGAEQYF. CDR3 sequence (DNA): TGTGCCATTAAGACTCCGGGAGCAGAGCAGTACTTC.

The chain carries TRBV7-2 and TRBJ2-1, with 8 bases fitting TRBD2. The CDR3 covers 16 residues. Germline V CDR1 and CDR2: SGHTA, FQGNSA. Trimming cost V 2 bases and J 0 bases; bases outside gene matches: 3. Here the CDR3 reads CASSLKSGSSYNEQFF. The CDR3 DNA is TGTGCCAGCAGCTTAAAGAGCGGGAGCTCCTACAATGAGCAGTTCTTC.

The gene calls are TRBV5-1 and TRBJ2-3; D may be TRBD1 (6 bases). V was clipped by 4 bases and J by 4 bases, with 16 bases between them. The CDR3 has 15 amino acids. Germline V CDR1 and CDR2: SGHRS, YFSETQ. CDR3 bases: TGCGCCAGCAGCCCCGTTAGGCCAGGGGCAGATACGCAGTATTTT. Encoded protein: CASSPVRPGADTQYF.

The genes are TRBV5-6 and TRBJ2-3; the match to TRBD1 covers 7 bases. Looked up from germline, CDR1 is SGHDT and CDR2 is YYEEEE. The CDR3 is 15 residues long. The V segment lost 2 bases and the J segment 3 bases; nucleotides outside the gene matches: 6. Here the CDR3 reads CASSFLGGSTDTQYF. CDR3 bases: TGTGCCAGCAGCTTTTTAGGGGGCTCAACAGATACGCAGTATTTT.

The V gene is TRBV7-9, the J gene TRBJ2-3, with 11 bases lining up with TRBD2. This CDR3 comprises 15 residues. Germline lookup yields CDR1 SEHNR and CDR2 FQNEAQ (reference sequence). V lost 5 bases, J lost 4 bases, and 5 bases stayed unmatched. The CDR3 loop is CASSPLAGVADTQYF. The CDR3 nucleotides are TGTGCCAGCAGCCCACTAGCGGGAGTGGCAGATACGCAGTATTTT.

This chain links TRBV7-8 with TRBJ1-1; D not resolved. This CDR3 spans 13 amino acids. Trimming left V 5 bases short and J 6 bases short, with 13 bases between. The germline V gene has CDR1 SGHVS and CDR2 FQNEAQ. This chain's CDR3 is CASSPPKRSEAFF. The CDR3 coding sequence is TGTGCCAGCAGCCCCCCGAAACGGTCTGAAGCTTTCTTT.

The V call is TRBV6-5, the J call TRBJ2-7, with 7 bases that match TRBD2. This CDR3 region has 15 residues. V lost 5 bases and J lost 1; bases outside the gene matches: 8. Looked up from germline, CDR1 is MNHEY and CDR2 is SVGAGI. CDR3 nucleotides: TGTGCCAGCAGTCGCTCTAGCGGTAAATCCTACGAGCAGTACTTC. Translated: CASSRSSGKSYEQYF.

In this sample, this clone turned up a few times. The genes are TRBV5-6 and TRBJ2-1; possible D gene TRBD1, 6 bases. The germline V gene encodes CDR1 SGHDT and CDR2 YYEEEE. This CDR3 contains 14 residues. The ends were cut back, 2 bases at V and 3 bases at J, with 9 bases in the middle. The CDR3 DNA sequence: TGTGCCAGCAGCTTAGAACAGGGCTACAATGAGCAGTTCTTC. Amino acid sequence: CASSLEQGYNEQFF. The entire variable domain, with the rest obtained from reference TRBV5-6 and TRBJ2-1, is as follows: DAGVTQSPTHLIKTRGQQVTLRCSPKSGHDTVSWYQQALGQGPQFIFQYYEEEERQRGNFPDRFSGHQFPNYSSELNVNALLLGDSALYLCASSLEQGYNEQFFGPGTRLTVL.

This chain links TRBV19 with TRBJ2-3; TRBD2 matches 11 bases. From germline, CDR1 is LNHDA and CDR2 SQIVND (reference sequence). CDR3 length: 16 residues. Unmatched junction bases numbered 3, after V lost 1 base and J lost 3 bases. CDR3 nucleotide sequence: TGTGCCAGTAGTATAGGAACTAGCGGGGGAACAGATACGCAGTATTTT. Translated, it gives CASSIGTSGGTDTQYF.

V gene TRBV6-1 combines with J gene TRBJ2-2, with D possibly TRBD1 on 5 matching bases. CDR1 is MNHNS and CDR2 is SASEGT in the germline V gene. CDR3 length: 16 amino acids. Deletions cut 3 bases from V and 7 bases from J, with 18 bases between. CDR3 sequence (DNA): TGTGCCAGCAGTGATCGTGTGATTAAGGGGCACGGGGAGCTGTTTTTT. This encodes CASSDRVIKGHGELFF.

This clone appeared a single time. The chain joins TRBV9 to TRBJ1-6, with 8 bases identical to TRBD1. CDR1 SGDLS and CDR2 YYNGEE come from the germline V gene. CDR3 length equals 16 residues. Germline trimming cut 0 bases from V and 10 bases from J; bases unmatched to any gene: 9. The CDR3 DNA follows: TGTGCCAGCAGCGTAGAGGATGGGACAGGATCCTCACCCCTCCACTTT. It codes for CASSVEDGTGSSPLHF.

The V and J genes are TRBV18 and TRBJ2-6; 10 bases agree with TRBD2. Germline trimming cut 1 base from V and 0 bases from J; bases unmatched to any gene: 6. Germline V gene sequence: CDR1 KGHSH, CDR2 LQKENI. This CDR3 comprises 19 residues. CDR3 residues: CASSPRPGTSVSGANVLTF. The CDR3 region has the DNA TGTGCCAGCTCACCACGTCCCGGGACTAGCGTCTCTGGGGCCAACGTCCTGACTTTC.

In this sample, this clone turned up once. The chain recombines TRBV28 with TRBJ2-1, with 11 nucleotides matching TRBD2. The junction had 1 base not matched to a gene; V was cut back by 2 bases and J by 4 bases. Germline V gene lookup returns CDR1 MDHEN and CDR2 SYDVKM. The CDR3 spans 15 residues. DNA for the CDR3: TGTGCCAGCAGTTTAGGGACTAGCGGATACAATGAGCAGTTCTTC. It is translated as CASSLGTSGYNEQFF.

This clone was detected once. The J gene is TRBJ2-3, the V gene TRBV5-1, with TRBD2 matching over 11 bases. Germline V gives CDR1 SGHRS, CDR2 YFSETQ. The length of the CDR3 is 17 residues. The J segment lost 2 bases and the V segment lost 3 bases, leaving 8 bases of the junction unmatched. The CDR3 reads CASSSPSGGPNTDTQYF. Here the CDR3 DNA reads TGCGCCAGCAGCTCGCCTAGCGGGGGGCCTAACACAGATACGCAGTATTTT.

The V and J genes are TRBV7-3 and TRBJ2-3; weak D call: TRBD2 (8 bases). The CDR3 is 19 residues long. Germline CDR1 and CDR2: SGHTA and FQGTGA. Trimming removed 5 bases from V and 4 bases from J, with 28 bases in between. CDR3 protein: CASSRKGGGVAGPSDTQYF. In nucleotides, the CDR3 is TGTGCCAGCAGCCGAAAGGGAGGGGGCGTAGCGGGGCCTTCAGATACGCAGTATTTT.

The DNA of the CDR3 is TGTGCCAGCTCACCACCCAAGGGGGACAGGGCCTTACTCAATGAGCAGTTCTTC. Encoded protein: CASSPPKGDRALLNEQFF. The chain carries TRBV18 and TRBJ2-1; 9 nucleotides line up with TRBD1. The CDR3 has 18 amino acids. V lost 0 bases to trimming and J lost 6 bases; unmatched junction nucleotides: 12. Germline V gene data show CDR1 as KGHSH and CDR2 as LQKENI.

This clone was seen more than once but under ten times. The chain is built from TRBV4-1 and TRBJ2-7; D is possibly TRBD2 (5 bases). Germline CDR1 reads MGHRA; CDR2 reads YSYEKL. V gave up 1 base and J gave up 3 bases, with 10 bases separating them. CDR3 length: 14 residues. The CDR3 reads CASSQVPGNYEQYF. The CDR3 DNA sequence: TGCGCCAGCAGCCAAGTCCCGGGAAACTACGAGCAGTACTTC.

The rearrangement joins TRBV7-2 to TRBJ2-7; 13 nucleotides match TRBD2. Germline CDR1 is SGHTA and CDR2 is FQGNSA. This CDR3 is built from 15 residues. Trimming cost V 2 bases and J 3 bases; bases outside gene matches: 1. CDR3: CASSLTSGGGYEQYF. CDR3 sequence (DNA): TGTGCCAGCAGCTTAACTAGCGGGGGGGGCTACGAGCAGTACTTC.

In this sample, this clone turned up once. The genes are TRBV6-5 and TRBJ2-5, with a tentative D call TRBD2 (5 bases). V dropped 0 bases and J dropped 0 bases, with 11 bases sitting between them. This CDR3 is built from 16 residues. Germline CDR1 MNHEY, CDR2 SVGAGI. The CDR3: CASSYSIARNQETQYF. The CDR3 nucleotides are TGTGCCAGCAGTTACTCAATAGCGCGTAACCAAGAGACCCAGTACTTC.